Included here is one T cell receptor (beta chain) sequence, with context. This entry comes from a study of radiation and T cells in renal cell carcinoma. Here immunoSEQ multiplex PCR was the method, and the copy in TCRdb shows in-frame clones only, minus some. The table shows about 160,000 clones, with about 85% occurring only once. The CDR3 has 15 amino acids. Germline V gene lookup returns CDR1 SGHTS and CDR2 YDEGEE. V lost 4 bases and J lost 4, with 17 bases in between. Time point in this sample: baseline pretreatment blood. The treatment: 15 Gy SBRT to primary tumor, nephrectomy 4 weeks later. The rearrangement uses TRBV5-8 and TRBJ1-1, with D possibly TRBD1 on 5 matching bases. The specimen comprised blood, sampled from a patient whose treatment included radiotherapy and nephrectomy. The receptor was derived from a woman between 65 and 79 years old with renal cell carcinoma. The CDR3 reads CASSRSRVLFTEAFF. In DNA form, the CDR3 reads TGTGCCAGCAGCCGCTCCAGGGTTTTGTTCACTGAAGCTTTCTTT.